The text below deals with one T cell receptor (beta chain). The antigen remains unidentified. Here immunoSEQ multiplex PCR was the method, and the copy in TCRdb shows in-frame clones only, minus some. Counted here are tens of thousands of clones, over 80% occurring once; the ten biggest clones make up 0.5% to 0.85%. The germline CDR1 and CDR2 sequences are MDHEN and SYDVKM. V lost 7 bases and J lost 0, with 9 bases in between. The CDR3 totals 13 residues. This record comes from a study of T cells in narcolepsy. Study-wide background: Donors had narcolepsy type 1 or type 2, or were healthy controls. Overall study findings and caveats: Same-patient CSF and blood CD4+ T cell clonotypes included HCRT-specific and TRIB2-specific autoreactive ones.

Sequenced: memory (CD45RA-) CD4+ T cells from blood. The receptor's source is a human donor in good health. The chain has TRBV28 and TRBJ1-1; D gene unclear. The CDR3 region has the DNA TGTGCCAGCACCACCGGGATGAACACTGAAGCTTTCTTT. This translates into CASTTGMNTEAFF.